This T cell receptor (beta chain) originates from a study of blood T cells in healthy people across ages. Sample-barcoded 5' priming and a J-beta primer mix drove a second PCR of roughly 6 to 12 cycles. The yield of each sample was at least 3 million CDR3-containing paired-end reads. TCRdb independently ran MiXCR on the 5' RACE reads; one entry per CDR3 protein. The sample comprises over 950,000 distinct CDR3 sequences, more than 30% of which are singletons, and around 13% rests with the top ten. Points from the study as a whole: Total diversity from one million sequenced T cells was likely underestimated.

V lost 3 bases, J lost 1 base, and 6 bases lay in between. Per germline, CDR1 MNHEY and CDR2 SVGEGT. CDR3 length equals 13 residues. This clonotype was observed many times. Its specificity is unknown. Investigators took roughly 9.5 milliliters of peripheral blood from every donor. Extracted total RNA amounted to at least 5.5 micrograms for each sample. The sequenced material came from blood. The chain joins TRBV6-2 or TRBV6-3 to TRBJ1-1; D perhaps matches TRBD1 (5 bases). The clonotype was recovered from a man between 18 and 35 years old in good health. CDR3 coding DNA: TGTGCCAGCAGTTATACAGGGAACACTGAAGCTTTCTTT. The encoded protein is CASSYTGNTEAFF.